The T cell receptor (beta chain) under discussion was sequenced for a study of cytomegalovirus exposure and HLA in healthy donors. Regarding the study as a whole: A later analysis found TCR association rates differed by HLA locus, highest for DRB1 and lowest for HLA-C.

60 Vbeta and 13 Jbeta primers were used in PCR. Profiling relied on immunoSEQ multiplex PCR, and the TCRdb table lists in-frame clones only, not all of them. The top ten clones hold approximately 3% of a sample with about 31,000 clones, 87% of them seen once. Turning to this clone: What it recognizes is unknown.

Sequencing input: PBMCs. This receptor was obtained from a boy aged 5-17 years in good health and CMV-seronegative.

CDR3 amino acids: CASGWGTGEETQYF. CDR3 coding DNA: TGTGCTAGTGGTTGGGGGACAGGGGAAGAGACCCAGTACTTC. This rearrangement joins TRBV12-5 to TRBJ2-5; the match to TRBD1 covers 10 bases. Germline V gene data show CDR1 as LGHNT and CDR2 as FRNRAP. After removal of 4 bases from V and 3 bases from J, the junction contained 2 bases not matched to a gene. The CDR3 consists of 14 residues.